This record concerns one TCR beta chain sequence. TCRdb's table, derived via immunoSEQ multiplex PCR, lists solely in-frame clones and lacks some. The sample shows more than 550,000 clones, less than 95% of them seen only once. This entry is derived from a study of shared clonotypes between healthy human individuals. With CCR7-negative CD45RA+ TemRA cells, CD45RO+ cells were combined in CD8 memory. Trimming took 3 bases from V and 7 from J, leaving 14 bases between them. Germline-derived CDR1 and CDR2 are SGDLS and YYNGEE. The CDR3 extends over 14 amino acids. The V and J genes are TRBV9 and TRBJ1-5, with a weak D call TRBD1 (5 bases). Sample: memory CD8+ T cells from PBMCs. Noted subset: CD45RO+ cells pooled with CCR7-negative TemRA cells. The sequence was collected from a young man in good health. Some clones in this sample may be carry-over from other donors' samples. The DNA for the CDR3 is TGTGCCAGCAGCGCGACTCAGGGTTACCAGCCCCAGCATTTT. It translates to CASSATQGYQPQHF.